A selection of T cell receptor beta chains follows, all from one sample in a study of PD-1 blockade in mismatch repair-deficient tumors. Using immunoSEQ multiplex PCR, the repertoire was profiled, and TCRdb retains in-frame clones only, with some absent. Among 40,000 or so clones listed, 65% to 85% were seen once. The source material was PBMCs, sampled roughly 39 weeks after starting pembrolizumab. All receptors derive from an adult with mismatch repair-deficient cancer. CDR3s include the opening cysteine and the closing phenylalanine or tryptophan. A D gene is named only where the DNA matches it firmly. Size is stated for part of the rows, as once, few or many counts, or as a class when the clone is expanded.

j_gene,v_gene,abundance,d_gene,CDR3nt,CDR3aa
TRBJ1-4,TRBV7-8,.,TRBD1,TGTGCCAGCAGACGACAGGGGAGGAATGAAAAACTGTTTTTT,CASRRQGRNEKLFF
TRBJ1-6,TRBV7-2,.,TRBD1,TGTGCCAGCAGCACCCGACAGGGTTCAATCCCCCTCCACTTT,CASSTRQGSIPLHF
TRBJ1-5,TRBV2,.,.,TGTGCCAGCACCTGGGGGGATGCTGGTCAGCCCCAGCATTTT,CASTWGDAGQPQHF
TRBJ2-3,TRBV11-2,.,TRBD2,TGTGCCAGCAGCCCCGTAGCGGGGAGTAGCACAGATACGCAGTATTTT,CASSPVAGSSTDTQYF
TRBJ2-7,TRBV21-1,.,.,TGTGCCAGCAGCAAATTAGGTAGGGGACTAGCGGGAGGTATGGTTTACGAGCAGTACTTC,CASSKLGRGLAGGMVYEQYF
TRBJ2-1,TRBV5-5,.,TRBD2,TGTGCCAGCAGCCGTAATCCGACTAGCGGGTCCTACAATGAGCAGTTCTTC,CASSRNPTSGSYNEQFF
TRBJ2-4,TRBV18,.,.,TGTGCCAGCTCACCACAAAAACTGTCTTCGACAGTCCCGGCCAAAAACATTCAGTACTTC,CASSPQKLSSTVPAKNIQYF
TRBJ2-3,TRBV4-1,few,TRBD2,TGCGCCAGCAGCCATTTGGCGGGAGGAGCAGATACGCAGTATTTT,CASSHLAGGADTQYF
TRBJ2-2,TRBV19,.,TRBD1,TGTGCCGGGGGACAGCCCCCCGGGGAGCTGTTTTTT,CAGGQPPGELFF
TRBJ1-1,TRBV5-4,.,.,TGTGCCAGCAGCTTCAGGGCCATGAACACTGAAGCTTTCTTT,CASSFRAMNTEAFF
TRBJ1-2,TRBV4-2,.,TRBD1,TGTGCCAGCAGCCAAACAGGGGGATATGGCTACACCTTC,CASSQTGGYGYTF
TRBJ1-4,TRBV12-5,.,.,TGTGCTAGTGGTTTGCGGGAGGAAAAACTGTTTTTT,CASGLREEKLFF
TRBJ2-7,TRBV5-6,.,.,TGTGCCAGCAGCCACGATTCGAGCTCCTACGAGCAGTACTTC,CASSHDSSSYEQYF
TRBJ2-6,TRBV7-3,.,.,TGTGCCAGCAGCCCAGACGGACTCTCTGGGGCCAACGTCCTGACTTTC,CASSPDGLSGANVLTF
TRBJ2-1,TRBV9,.,TRBD2,TGTGCCAGCAGCGTAGATGTGACTAGCGAAAAGGAGTTCTTC,CASSVDVTSEKEFF
TRBJ2-7,TRBV28,.,TRBD1,TGTGCCAGCAGTTTAATCGAGACAGGGGCCTACGAGCAGTACTTC,CASSLIETGAYEQYF
TRBJ2-2,TRBV5-4,.,.,TGTGCCAGCAGCTTGGTCGGTCGCGAGAACACCGGGGAGCTGTTTTTT,CASSLVGRENTGELFF
TRBJ2-7,TRBV19,.,.,TGTGCCAGTAGTATTCCCCCAGCCTACGAGCAGTACTTC,CASSIPPAYEQYF
TRBJ1-5,TRBV27,.,.,TGTGCCAGCAGTCCAGGGGCGTCAAATCAGCCCCAGCATTTT,CASSPGASNQPQHF
TRBJ2-7,TRBV13,few,TRBD2,TGTGCCAGCAGCTTAGCGCGGGGGGGCCACGAGCAGTACTTC,CASSLARGGHEQYF
TRBJ1-3,TRBV19,.,.,TGTGCCAGTACCATCCGGGGGGCTTGGAACACCATATATTTT,CASTIRGAWNTIYF
TRBJ1-5,TRBV10-3,.,.,TGTGCCATCAGTGAGTCGAGTGATCAGCCCCAGCATTTT,CAISESSDQPQHF
TRBJ2-5,TRBV5-1,.,TRBD2,TGCGCCAGCAGCTTGGGTGGGAGGGCCGACGAGACCCAGTACTTC,CASSLGGRADETQYF
TRBJ2-2,TRBV9,.,.,TGTGCCAGCAGCGTAGTCGGGGTAACCGGGGAGCTGTTTTTT,CASSVVGVTGELFF
TRBJ2-3,TRBV19,.,.,TGTGCCAGTAGTATGGGCAGCCTTAGCACAGATACGCAGTATTTT,CASSMGSLSTDTQYF
TRBJ2-2,TRBV27,.,.,TGTGCCAGCAGTTTATACGCTGGACTAAACACCGGGGAGCTGTTTTTT,CASSLYAGLNTGELFF
TRBJ2-3,TRBV7-7,.,TRBD2,TGTGCCAGCAGCTTATTTGCGGGGAGGGCAGATACGCAGTATTTT,CASSLFAGRADTQYF
TRBJ2-3,TRBV7-3,few,.,TGTGCCAGCAGCTTAGGGGCACGGAGCACCGATACGCAGTATTTT,CASSLGARSTDTQYF
TRBJ2-3,TRBV5-1,.,.,TGCGCCAGCAGCTCCCGGACTAGCACAGATACGCAGTATTTT,CASSSRTSTDTQYF
TRBJ2-7,TRBV6-1,few,TRBD2,TGTGCCAGCAGGGCCGGGCTAGCGGGAGCTGGCGAGCAGTACTTC,CASRAGLAGAGEQYF
TRBJ2-1,TRBV19,.,TRBD1,TGTGCCACCCAAGTAGGGACAGGCGCCTACAATGAGCAGTTCTTC,CATQVGTGAYNEQFF
TRBJ1-1,TRBV5-1,once,.,TGCGCCAGCAGCTTGGATGGCCAGATGAACACTGAAGCTTTCTTT,CASSLDGQMNTEAFF
TRBJ2-2,TRBV9,once,TRBD2,TGTGCCAGCAGTGAATCACTTCCTATAGCGGGAGGAAAGACCGGGGAGCTGTTTTTT,CASSESLPIAGGKTGELFF
TRBJ2-1,TRBV11-1,.,.,TGTGCCAGCAGCTTTGACAGGACCTCCAGAGGGGAGCAGTTCTTC,CASSFDRTSRGEQFF
TRBJ1-2,TRBV27,.,.,TGTGCCAGCAGTTTCCTAGGCGCAGGACAAAACTCCTATGGCTACACCTTC,CASSFLGAGQNSYGYTF
TRBJ2-5,TRBV2,.,TRBD2,TGTGCCAGCAGTGTCGGACTAGCGGGATACCGGGGGGAGACCCAGTACTTC,CASSVGLAGYRGETQYF
TRBJ2-5,TRBV30,.,.,TGTGCCTTGAGTACAGGGCGGCAAGAGACCCAGTACTTC,CALSTGRQETQYF
TRBJ1-5,TRBV27,.,.,TGTGCCAGCAGTTGGGGAGGGATGGATCAGCCCCAGCATTTT,CASSWGGMDQPQHF
TRBJ2-1,TRBV5-1,.,.,TGCGCCAGCAGCTCTAGGGACACCTTATACAATGAGCAGTTCTTC,CASSSRDTLYNEQFF
TRBJ2-4,TRBV4-1,once,.,TGCGCCAGCAGCCAAGACGCGCGGGACATTCAGTACTTC,CASSQDARDIQYF
TRBJ2-1,TRBV5-1,.,.,TGCGCCAGCAGCTTGCACTACCCTCTTGATGAGCAGTTCTTC,CASSLHYPLDEQFF
TRBJ1-5,TRBV6-5,.,.,TGTGCCAGCAGTTACTCGAACAGGGCCGATCAGCCCCAGCATTTT,CASSYSNRADQPQHF
TRBJ2-6,TRBV30,.,TRBD1,TGTGCCTGGAGAAGGCCGGACAGGGTCCTCACTGGGGCCAACGTCCTGACTTTC,CAWRRPDRVLTGANVLTF